This T cell receptor (beta chain) was sequenced during a study of control samples from healthy donors and cancer patients. The ends were cut back, 10 bases at V and 0 bases at J, with 30 bases in the middle. CDR3 length: 19 amino acids. The germline V gene encodes CDR1 SEHNR and CDR2 FQNEAQ (reference sequence). Some clones are missing from TCRdb's copy, which holds only in-frame ones; the method was immunoSEQ multiplex PCR. Found here are 30,000 or so clones, around nine tenths of them singletons; the top ten hold 3.5% to 5%. Input material: formalin-fixed, paraffin-embedded tissue. This chain uses TRBV7-9 with TRBJ1-2; tentatively, D is TRBD1 (6 bases). The clonotype originates from a female donor with melanoma. The CDR3 is CAIETGVQQPIVPNYGYTF. The DNA for the CDR3 is TGTGCCATCGAGACAGGCGTCCAGCAACCAATAGTTCCTAACTATGGCTACACCTTC. The variable domain in full, completed from reference TRBV7-9 and TRBJ1-2, reads DTGVSQNPRHKITKRGQNVTFRCDPISEHNRLYWYRQTLGQGPEFLTYFQNEAQLEKSRLLSDRFSAERPKGSFSTLEIQRTEQGDSAMYLCAIETGVQQPIVPNYGYTFGSGTRLTVV.